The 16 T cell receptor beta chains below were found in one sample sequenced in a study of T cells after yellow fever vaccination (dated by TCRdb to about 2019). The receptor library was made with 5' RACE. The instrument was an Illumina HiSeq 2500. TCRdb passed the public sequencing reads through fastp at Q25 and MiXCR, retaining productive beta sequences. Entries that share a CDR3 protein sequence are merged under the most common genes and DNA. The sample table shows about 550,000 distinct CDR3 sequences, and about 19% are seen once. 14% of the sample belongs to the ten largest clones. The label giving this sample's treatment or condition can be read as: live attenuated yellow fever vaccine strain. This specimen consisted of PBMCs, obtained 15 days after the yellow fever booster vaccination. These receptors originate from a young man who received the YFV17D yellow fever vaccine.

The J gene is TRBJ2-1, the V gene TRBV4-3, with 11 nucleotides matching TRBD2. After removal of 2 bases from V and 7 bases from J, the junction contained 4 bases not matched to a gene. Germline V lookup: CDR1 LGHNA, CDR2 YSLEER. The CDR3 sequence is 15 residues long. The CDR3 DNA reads TGCGCCAGCAGCCAATGGACTAGCGGGCCTAATGAGCAGTTCTTC. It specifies CASSQWTSGPNEQFF.

The CDR3 region has the DNA TGCAGCGGGGAGGGACTAGCGAGGCGGGAGCAGTTCTTC. Protein product: CSGEGLARREQFF. V is TRBV29-1 and J is TRBJ2-1; TRBD2 aligns across 10 bases. CDR3 length equals 13 residues. V was clipped by 7 bases and J by 10 bases; unmatched bases: 10. Germline CDR1 is SQVTM and CDR2 is ANQGSEA.

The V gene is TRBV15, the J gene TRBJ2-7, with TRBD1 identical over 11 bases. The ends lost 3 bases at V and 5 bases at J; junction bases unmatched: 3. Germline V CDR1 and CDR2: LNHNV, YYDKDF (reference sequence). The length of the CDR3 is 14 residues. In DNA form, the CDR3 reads TGTGCCACCAGCAGGGGGGACAGGGGGGACGAGCAGTACTTC. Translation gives CATSRGDRGDEQYF.

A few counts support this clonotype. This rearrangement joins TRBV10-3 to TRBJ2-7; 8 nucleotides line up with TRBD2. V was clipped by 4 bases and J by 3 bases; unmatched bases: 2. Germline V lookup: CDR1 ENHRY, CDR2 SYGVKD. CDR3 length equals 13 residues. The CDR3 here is CAISATSDYEQYF. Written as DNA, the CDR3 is TGTGCCATCAGTGCGACTAGCGACTACGAGCAGTACTTC.

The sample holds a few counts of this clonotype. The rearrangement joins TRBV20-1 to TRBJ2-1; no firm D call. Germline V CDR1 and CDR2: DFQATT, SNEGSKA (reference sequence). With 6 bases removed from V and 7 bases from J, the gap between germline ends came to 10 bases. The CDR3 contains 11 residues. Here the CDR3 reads CSADTHNEQFF. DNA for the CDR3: TGCAGTGCGGATACACATAATGAGCAGTTCTTC.

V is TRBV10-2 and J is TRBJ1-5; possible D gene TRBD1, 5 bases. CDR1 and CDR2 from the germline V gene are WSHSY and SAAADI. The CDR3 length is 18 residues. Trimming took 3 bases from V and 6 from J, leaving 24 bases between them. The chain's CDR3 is CASSDPGYTAGKVQPQHF. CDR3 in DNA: TGCGCCAGCAGTGACCCAGGCTATACAGCAGGGAAGGTTCAGCCCCAGCATTTT.

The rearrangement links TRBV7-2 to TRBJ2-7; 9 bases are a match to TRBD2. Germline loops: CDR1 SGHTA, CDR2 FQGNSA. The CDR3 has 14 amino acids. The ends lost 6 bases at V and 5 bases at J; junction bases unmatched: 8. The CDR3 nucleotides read TGTGCCAGCAGGATGGCGGGAGGGCCGAACGAGCAGTACTTC. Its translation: CASRMAGGPNEQYF.

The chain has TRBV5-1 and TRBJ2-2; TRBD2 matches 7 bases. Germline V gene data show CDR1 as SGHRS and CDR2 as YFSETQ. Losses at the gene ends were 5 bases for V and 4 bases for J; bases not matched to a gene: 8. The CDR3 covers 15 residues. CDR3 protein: CASSELAEATGELFF. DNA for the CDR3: TGCGCCAGCAGTGAGCTAGCGGAAGCCACCGGGGAGCTGTTTTTT. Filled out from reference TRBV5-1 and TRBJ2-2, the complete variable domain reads KAGVTQTPRYLIKTRGQQVTLSCSPISGHRSVSWYQQTPGQGLQFLFEYFSETQRNKGNFPGRFSGRQFSNSRSEMNVSTLELGDSALYLCASSELAEATGELFFGEGSRLTVL.

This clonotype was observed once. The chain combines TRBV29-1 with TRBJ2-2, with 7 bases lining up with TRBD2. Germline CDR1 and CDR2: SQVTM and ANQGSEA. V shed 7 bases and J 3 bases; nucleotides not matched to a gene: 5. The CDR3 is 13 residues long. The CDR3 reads CSAGRPDTGELFF. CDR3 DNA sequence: TGCAGCGCCGGGAGGCCCGACACCGGGGAGCTGTTTTTT.

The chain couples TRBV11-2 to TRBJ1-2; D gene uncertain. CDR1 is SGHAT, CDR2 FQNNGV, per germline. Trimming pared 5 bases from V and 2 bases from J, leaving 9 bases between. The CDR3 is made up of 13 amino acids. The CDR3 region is CASSQTVNYGYTF. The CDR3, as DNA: TGTGCCAGCAGCCAAACAGTCAACTATGGCTACACCTTC.

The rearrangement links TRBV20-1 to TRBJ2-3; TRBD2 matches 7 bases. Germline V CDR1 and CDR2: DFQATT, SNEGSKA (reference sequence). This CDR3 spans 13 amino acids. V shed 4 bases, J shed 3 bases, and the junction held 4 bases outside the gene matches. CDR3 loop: CSATGAGTDTQYF. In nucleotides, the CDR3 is TGCAGTGCTACCGGAGCGGGAACAGATACGCAGTATTTT.

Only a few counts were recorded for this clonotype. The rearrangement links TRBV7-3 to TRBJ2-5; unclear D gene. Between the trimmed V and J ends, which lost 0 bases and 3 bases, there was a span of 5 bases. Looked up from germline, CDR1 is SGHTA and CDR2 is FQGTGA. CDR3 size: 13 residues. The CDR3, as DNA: TGTGCCAGCAGCTTAACTCGAGAAGAGACCCAGTACTTC. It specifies CASSLTREETQYF. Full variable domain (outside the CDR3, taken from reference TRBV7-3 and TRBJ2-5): GAGVSQTPSNKVTEKGKYVELRCDPISGHTALYWYRQSLGQGPEFLIYFQGTGAADDSGLPNDRFFAVRPEGSVSTLKIQRTERGDSAVYLCASSLTREETQYFGPGTRLLVL.

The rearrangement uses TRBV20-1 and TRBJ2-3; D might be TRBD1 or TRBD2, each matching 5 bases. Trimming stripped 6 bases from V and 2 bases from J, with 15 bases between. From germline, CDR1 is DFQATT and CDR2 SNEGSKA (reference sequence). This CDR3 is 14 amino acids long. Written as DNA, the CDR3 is TGCAGTGCGGCCGGGACGCCCCACACAGATACGCAGTATTTT. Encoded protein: CSAAGTPHTDTQYF.

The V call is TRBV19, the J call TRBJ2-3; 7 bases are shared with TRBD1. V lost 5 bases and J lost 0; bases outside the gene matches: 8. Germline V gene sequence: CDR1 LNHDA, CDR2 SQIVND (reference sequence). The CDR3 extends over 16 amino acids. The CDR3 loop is CASSPATGVSTDTQYF. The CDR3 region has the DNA TGTGCCAGTAGTCCCGCAACAGGGGTTAGCACAGATACGCAGTATTTT.

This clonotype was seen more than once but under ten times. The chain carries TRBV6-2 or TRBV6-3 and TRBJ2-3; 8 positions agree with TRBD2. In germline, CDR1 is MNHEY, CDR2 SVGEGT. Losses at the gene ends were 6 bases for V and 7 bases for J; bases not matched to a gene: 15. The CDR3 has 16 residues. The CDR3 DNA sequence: TGTGCCAGCAGCCCACCCCCGGGACTAGGACCACATACGCAGTATTTT. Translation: CASSPPPGLGPHTQYF.

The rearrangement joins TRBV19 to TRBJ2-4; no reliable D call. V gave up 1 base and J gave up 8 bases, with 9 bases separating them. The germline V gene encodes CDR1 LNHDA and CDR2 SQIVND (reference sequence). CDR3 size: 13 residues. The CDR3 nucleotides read TGTGCCAGTAGTATAGCCAGAGAGGACATTCAGTACTTC. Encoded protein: CASSIAREDIQYF. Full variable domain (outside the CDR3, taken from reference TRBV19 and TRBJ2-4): DGGITQSPKYLFRKEGQNVTLSCEQNLNHDAMYWYRQDPGQGLRLIYYSQIVNDFQKGDIAEGYSVSREKKESFPLTVTSAQKNPTAFYLCASSIAREDIQYFGAGTRLSVL.